This T cell receptor beta chain was captured by sequencing in a study of blood T cell repertoires in COVID-19. Per germline, CDR1 SEHNR and CDR2 FQNEAQ (reference sequence). Trimming took 0 bases from V and 4 from J, leaving 15 bases between them. CDR3 length equals 16 residues. TCRdb's copy holds only in-frame clones and misses some; the assay was immunoSEQ multiplex PCR. The repertoire holds 40,000 to 50,000 clones, about 82% seen once, with under 7% in the top ten. The rearrangement uses TRBV7-9 and TRBJ1-2, with D perhaps TRBD1 (5 bases). The sequencing sample was made of peripheral blood. The receptor's source is a man in his fifties with active COVID-19. CDR3 coding DNA: TGTGCCAGCAGCTTAGCATCAGGGTCGATGGGCTATGGCTACACCTTC. Residues: CASSLASGSMGYGYTF.